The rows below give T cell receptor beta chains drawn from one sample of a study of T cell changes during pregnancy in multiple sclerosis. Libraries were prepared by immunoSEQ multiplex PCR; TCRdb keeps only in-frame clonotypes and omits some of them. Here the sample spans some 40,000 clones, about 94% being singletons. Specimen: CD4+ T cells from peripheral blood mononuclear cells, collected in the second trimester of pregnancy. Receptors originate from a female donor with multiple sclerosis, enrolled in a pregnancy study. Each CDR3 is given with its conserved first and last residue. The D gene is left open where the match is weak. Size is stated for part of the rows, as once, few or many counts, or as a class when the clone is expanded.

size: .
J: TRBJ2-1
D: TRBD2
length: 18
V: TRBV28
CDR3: CASSSSGLAGVTQYEQFF
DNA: TGTGCCAGCAGTTCCTCCGGACTAGCGGGAGTAACTCAGTATGAGCAGTTCTTC

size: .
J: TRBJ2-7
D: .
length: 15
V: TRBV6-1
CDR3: CASSDAGRGLYEQYF
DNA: TGTGCCAGCAGTGACGCGGGACGGGGCCTCTACGAGCAGTACTTC

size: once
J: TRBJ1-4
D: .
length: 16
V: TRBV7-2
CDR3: CASSLAPGGRREKLFF
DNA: TGTGCCAGCAGCTTAGCGCCGGGGGGGCGGCGGGAAAAACTGTTTTTT

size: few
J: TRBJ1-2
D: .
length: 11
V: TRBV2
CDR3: CASTGGDGYTF
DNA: TGTGCCAGCACGGGAGGAGACGGCTACACCTTC

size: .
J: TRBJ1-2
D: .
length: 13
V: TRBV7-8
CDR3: CASSLGQNYGYTF
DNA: TGTGCCAGCAGCTTAGGACAGAACTATGGCTACACCTTC

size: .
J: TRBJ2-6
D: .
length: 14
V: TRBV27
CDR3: CAGSSTGPQGRQTF
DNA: TGTGCCGGCAGTTCCACAGGTCCCCAAGGCCGCCAGACTTTC

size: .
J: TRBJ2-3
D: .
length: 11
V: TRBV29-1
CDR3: CSVVPLDTQYF
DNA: TGCAGCGTTGTTCCCCTAGATACGCAGTATTTT

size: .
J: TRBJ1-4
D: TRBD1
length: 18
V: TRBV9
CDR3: CASSVSGTGDATNEKLFF
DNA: TGTGCCAGCAGCGTCTCCGGGACAGGGGATGCAACTAATGAAAAACTGTTTTTT

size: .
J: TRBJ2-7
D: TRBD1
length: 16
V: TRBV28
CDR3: CASSSPTTGGINEQYF
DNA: TGTGCCAGCAGTTCCCCCACGACAGGGGGCATCAACGAGCAGTACTTC

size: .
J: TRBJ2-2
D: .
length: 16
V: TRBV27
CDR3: CASSVLRAMNTGELFF
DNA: TGTGCCAGCAGTGTGCTCAGGGCGATGAACACCGGGGAGCTGTTTTTT

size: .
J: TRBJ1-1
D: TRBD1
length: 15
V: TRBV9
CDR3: CASSVATGVNTEAFF
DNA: TGTGCCAGCAGCGTTGCCACAGGGGTTAACACTGAAGCTTTCTTT

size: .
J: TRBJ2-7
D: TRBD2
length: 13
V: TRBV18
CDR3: CASSEGLAGSPYF
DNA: TGTGCCAGCTCAGAGGGACTAGCGGGGTCTCCGTACTTC

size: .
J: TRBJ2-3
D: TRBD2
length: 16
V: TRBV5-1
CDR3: CASSSRIAGGPGAQYF
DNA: TGCGCCAGCAGCTCCCGGATAGCGGGGGGGCCGGGTGCGCAGTATTTT

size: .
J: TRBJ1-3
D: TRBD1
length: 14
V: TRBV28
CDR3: CASRGQGFGNTIYF
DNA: TGTGCCAGCAGGGGACAGGGCTTTGGAAACACCATATATTTT

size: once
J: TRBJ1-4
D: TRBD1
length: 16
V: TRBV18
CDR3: CASSPMKGQQNEKLFF
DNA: TGTGCCAGCTCACCCATGAAGGGACAGCAGAATGAAAAACTGTTTTTT

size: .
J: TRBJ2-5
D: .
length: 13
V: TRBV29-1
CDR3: CSVASDSQETQYF
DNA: TGCAGCGTCGCCTCGGACAGTCAAGAGACCCAGTACTTC

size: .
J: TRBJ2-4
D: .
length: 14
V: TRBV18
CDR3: CASSPLTGRNIQYF
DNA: TGTGCCAGCTCACCTTTGACAGGGAGGAACATTCAGTACTTC

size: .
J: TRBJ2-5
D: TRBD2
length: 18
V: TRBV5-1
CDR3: CASSNYPSGGGAQETQYF
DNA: TGCGCCAGCAGCAACTACCCGTCGGGGGGTGGTGCCCAAGAGACCCAGTACTTC

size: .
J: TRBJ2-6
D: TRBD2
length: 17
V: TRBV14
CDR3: CASSQRGGSSGANVLTF
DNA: TGTGCCAGCAGCCAAAGGGGCGGGAGCTCTGGGGCCAACGTCCTGACTTTC

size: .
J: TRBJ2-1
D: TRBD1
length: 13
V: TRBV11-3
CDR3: CASSKDRSNEQFF
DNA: TGTGCCAGCAGCAAGGACAGGTCTAATGAGCAGTTCTTC

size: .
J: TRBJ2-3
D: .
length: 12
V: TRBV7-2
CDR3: CASRDAGKTQYF
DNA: TGTGCCAGCAGGGACGCGGGGAAGACGCAGTATTTT

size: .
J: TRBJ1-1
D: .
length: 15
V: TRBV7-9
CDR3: CASSIPGQGSAEAFF
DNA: TGTGCCAGCAGCATACCAGGCCAGGGCTCTGCTGAAGCTTTCTTT

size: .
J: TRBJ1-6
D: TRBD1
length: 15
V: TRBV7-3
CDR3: CASSSDRAGNSPLHF
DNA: TGTGCCAGCAGCTCGGACAGGGCCGGGAATTCACCCCTCCACTTT

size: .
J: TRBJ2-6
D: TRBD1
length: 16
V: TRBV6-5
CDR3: CASSYRTGSGANVLTF
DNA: TGTGCCAGCAGTTATAGGACAGGCTCTGGGGCCAACGTCCTGACTTTC

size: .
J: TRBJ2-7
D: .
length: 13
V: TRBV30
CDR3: CAGSPNLWSEQYF
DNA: TGTGCCGGAAGTCCTAACCTCTGGAGCGAGCAGTACTTC

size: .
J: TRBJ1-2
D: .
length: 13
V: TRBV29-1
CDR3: CSVEPDSSYGYTF
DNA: TGCAGCGTTGAACCGGACAGCTCCTATGGCTACACCTTC

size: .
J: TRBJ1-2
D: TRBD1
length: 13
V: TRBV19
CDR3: CASRRQGSYGYTF
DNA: TGTGCCAGTCGAAGACAGGGGTCCTATGGCTACACCTTC

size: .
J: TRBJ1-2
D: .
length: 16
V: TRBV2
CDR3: CASSEALGQGKGGYTF
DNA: TGTGCCAGCAGTGAAGCCCTTGGGCAGGGGAAGGGTGGCTACACCTTC

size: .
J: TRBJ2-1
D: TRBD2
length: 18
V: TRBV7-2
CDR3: CASSWRGTSGTSYNEQFF
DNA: TGTGCCAGCAGCTGGCGGGGGACTAGCGGGACCTCCTACAATGAGCAGTTCTTC

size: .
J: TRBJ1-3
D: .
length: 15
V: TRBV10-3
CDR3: CAISESPGAGNTIYF
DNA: TGTGCCATCAGTGAGTCGCCAGGGGCTGGAAACACCATATATTTT

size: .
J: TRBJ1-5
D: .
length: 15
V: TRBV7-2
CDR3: CASSQGAGTREPQHF
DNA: TGTGCCAGCAGCCAAGGGGCGGGAACGCGGGAGCCCCAGCATTTT

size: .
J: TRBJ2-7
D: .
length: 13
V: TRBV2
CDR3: CASSRDISYEQYF
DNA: TGTGCCAGCAGTCGGGACATCTCCTACGAGCAGTACTTC

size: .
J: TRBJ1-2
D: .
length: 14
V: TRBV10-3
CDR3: CAISGGLVNYGYTF
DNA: TGTGCCATCAGTGGGGGGCTTGTTAACTATGGCTACACCTTC

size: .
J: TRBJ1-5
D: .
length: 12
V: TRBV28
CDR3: CASSLGPWPQHF
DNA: TGTGCCAGCAGTTTGGGGCCCTGGCCCCAGCATTTT

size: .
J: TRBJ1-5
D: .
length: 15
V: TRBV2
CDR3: CASTATEYSNQPQHF
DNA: TGTGCCAGCACCGCCACAGAGTATAGCAATCAGCCCCAGCATTTT

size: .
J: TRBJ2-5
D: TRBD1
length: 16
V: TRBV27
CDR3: CASSLGTGIFQETQYF
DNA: TGTGCCAGCAGTTTAGGGACAGGGATATTTCAAGAGACCCAGTACTTC

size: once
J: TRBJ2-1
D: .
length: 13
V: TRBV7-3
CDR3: CASSLNRDNEQFF
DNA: TGTGCCAGCAGCTTAAACCGAGACAATGAGCAGTTCTTC

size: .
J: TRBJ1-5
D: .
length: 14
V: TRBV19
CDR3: CASSLTQGNQPQHF
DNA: TGTGCCAGTAGTTTAACTCAGGGTAATCAGCCCCAGCATTTT

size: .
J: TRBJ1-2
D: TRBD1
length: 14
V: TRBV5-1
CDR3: CASSGGTGADGYTF
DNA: TGCGCCAGCAGCGGCGGGACAGGGGCTGACGGCTACACCTTC

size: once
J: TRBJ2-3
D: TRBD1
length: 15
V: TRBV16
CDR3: CASSQDRGRGYTQYF
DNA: TGTGCCAGCAGCCAAGACAGGGGAAGGGGATATACGCAGTATTTT

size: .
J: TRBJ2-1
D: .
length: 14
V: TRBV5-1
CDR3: CASSLGNSYNEQFF
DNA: TGCGCCAGCAGCTTGGGTAATTCTTACAATGAGCAGTTCTTC

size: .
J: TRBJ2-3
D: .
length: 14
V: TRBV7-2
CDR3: CASSLSRGTDTQYF
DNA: TGTGCCAGCAGCTTATCGCGGGGAACAGATACGCAGTATTTT

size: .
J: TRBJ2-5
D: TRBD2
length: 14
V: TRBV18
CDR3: CASSPPSGLGTQYF
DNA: TGTGCCAGCTCACCACCGAGTGGACTAGGGACCCAGTACTTC

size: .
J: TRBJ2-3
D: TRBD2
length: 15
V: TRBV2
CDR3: CASKGKRGRSDTQYF
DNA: TGTGCCAGCAAAGGGAAGCGGGGGAGATCAGATACGCAGTATTTT

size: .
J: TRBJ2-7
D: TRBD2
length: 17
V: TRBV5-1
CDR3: CASSLGLAGRGAYEQYF
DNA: TGCGCCAGCAGCTTGGGACTAGCGGGGAGGGGGGCCTACGAGCAGTACTTC

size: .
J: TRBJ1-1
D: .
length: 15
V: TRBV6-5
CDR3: CASSYSSPSWTEAFF
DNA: TGTGCCAGCAGTTACTCGAGCCCATCTTGGACTGAAGCTTTCTTT

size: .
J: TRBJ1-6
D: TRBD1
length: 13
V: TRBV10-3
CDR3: CAIKGTGDSPLHF
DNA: TGTGCCATCAAAGGGACAGGGGACTCACCCCTCCACTTT

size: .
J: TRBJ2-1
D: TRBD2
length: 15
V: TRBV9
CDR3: CASSVEAGSWNEQFF
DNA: TGTGCCAGCAGCGTAGAAGCGGGGTCCTGGAATGAGCAGTTCTTC

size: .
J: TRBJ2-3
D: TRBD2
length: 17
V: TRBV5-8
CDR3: CASSWGLADPSTDTQYF
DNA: TGTGCCAGCAGCTGGGGACTAGCGGACCCTAGCACAGATACGCAGTATTTT

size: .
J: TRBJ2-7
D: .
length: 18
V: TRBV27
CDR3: CASSWVGDSEVFDYEQYF
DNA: TGTGCCAGCAGTTGGGTGGGAGATAGCGAAGTTTTCGATTACGAGCAGTACTTC

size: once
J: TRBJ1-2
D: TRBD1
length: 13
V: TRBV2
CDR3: CASRGTGGHGYTF
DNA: TGTGCCAGCAGAGGGACAGGGGGCCATGGCTACACCTTC

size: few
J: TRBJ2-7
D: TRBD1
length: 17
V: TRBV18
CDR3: CASSILPQDRDSREQYF
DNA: TGTGCCAGCTCGATACTCCCCCAGGACAGGGACTCTCGCGAGCAGTACTTC

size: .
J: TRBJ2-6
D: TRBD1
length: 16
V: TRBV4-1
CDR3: CASSPTGALGANVLTF
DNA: TGCGCCAGCAGCCCTACAGGGGCGCTTGGGGCCAACGTCCTGACTTTC

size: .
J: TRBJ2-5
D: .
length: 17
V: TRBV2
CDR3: CASNLRGGTIRGETQYF
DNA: TGTGCCAGCAATCTAAGGGGGGGTACTATTCGGGGGGAGACCCAGTACTTC

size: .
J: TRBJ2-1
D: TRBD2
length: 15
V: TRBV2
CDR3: CASSSTSGGGNEQFF
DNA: TGTGCCAGCAGTTCCACTAGCGGGGGGGGGAATGAGCAGTTCTTC

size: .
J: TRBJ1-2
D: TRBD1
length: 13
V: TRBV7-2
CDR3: CASSFRGTYGYTF
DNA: TGTGCCAGCAGCTTCAGGGGGACCTATGGCTACACCTTC

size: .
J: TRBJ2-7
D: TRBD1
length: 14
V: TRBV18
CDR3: CASSLTGFLYEQYF
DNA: TGTGCCAGCTCACTGACAGGGTTTTTATACGAGCAGTACTTC